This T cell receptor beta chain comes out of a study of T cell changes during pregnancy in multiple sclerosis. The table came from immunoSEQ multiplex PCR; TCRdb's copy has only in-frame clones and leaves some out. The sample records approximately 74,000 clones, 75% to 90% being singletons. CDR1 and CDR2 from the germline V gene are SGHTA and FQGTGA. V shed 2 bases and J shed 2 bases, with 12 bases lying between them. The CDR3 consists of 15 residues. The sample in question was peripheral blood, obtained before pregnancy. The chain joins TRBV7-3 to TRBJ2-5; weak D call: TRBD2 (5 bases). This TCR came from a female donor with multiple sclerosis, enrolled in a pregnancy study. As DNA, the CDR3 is TGTGCCAGCAGCTTATCAGGAGCGGAACAAGAGACCCAGTACTTC. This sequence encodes CASSLSGAEQETQYF.